The 5 T cell receptor beta chains below were found in one sample sequenced in a study of T cell repertoires in cytomegalovirus infection. Their antigen targets remain unknown. One entry per CDR3 protein, called by TCRdb with MiXCR from the reads. Counted here are hundreds of thousands of distinct CDR3 sequences, about a third occurring once; the ten biggest clones make up under 15%. The sample here was cultured CD8+ T cells from PBMCs, taken from culture after CMV antigen stimulation. The receptors were sampled from a human donor in good health (CMV status not recorded). Some clones in this sample may be carry-over from other donors' samples.

This clonotype was detected ten times or more. The genes are TRBV27 and TRBJ2-1, with D possibly TRBD1 on 5 matching bases. V was trimmed by 8 bases and J by 3 bases, leaving 14 bases between them. CDR3 length: 14 amino acids. Germline assignment: CDR1 MNHEY and CDR2 SMNVEV (reference sequence). The CDR3 DNA reads TGTGCCAGCCCATCGGACAAGGTCTACAATGAGCAGTTCTTC. Its protein product is CASPSDKVYNEQFF.

The CDR3 loop is CASRVMGNTIYF. The CDR3 nucleotides read TGTGCCAGCAGGGTCATGGGAAACACCATATATTTT. This chain connects TRBV7-9 to TRBJ1-3, with no clear D. There are 12 residues in the CDR3. Germline loops: CDR1 SEHNR, CDR2 FQNEAQ (reference sequence). Trimming left V 6 bases short and J 4 bases short, with 7 bases between. The entire variable domain, with the rest obtained from reference TRBV7-9 and TRBJ1-3, is as follows: DTGVSQNPRHKITKRGQNVTFRCDPISEHNRLYWYRQTLGQGPEFLTYFQNEAQLEKSRLLSDRFSAERPKGSFSTLEIQRTEQGDSAMYLCASRVMGNTIYFGEGSWLTVV.

This clonotype has only a few counts. The V gene is TRBV15, the J gene TRBJ2-2, with D perhaps TRBD1 (6 bases). The CDR3 covers 20 residues. Looked up from germline, CDR1 is LNHNV and CDR2 is YYDKDF (reference sequence). Trimming shortened V by 3 bases and J by 5 bases, and 28 bases separated the two germline ends. The CDR3 DNA sequence: TGTGCCACCAGCAGCGCAACCACTCGGGACACTGGAAGAAGAACCGGGGAGCTGTTTTTT. Translated, it gives CATSSATTRDTGRRTGELFF.

Turning to this clonotype: A read error may produce the germline difference seen at one junction end. The chain links TRBV19 to TRBJ2-3, with D possibly TRBD2 on 6 matching bases. Germline CDR1 reads LNHDA; CDR2 reads SQIVND (reference sequence). This CDR3 spans 17 amino acids. CDR3 coding DNA: TGTGCCAGTGCGGACGGCCTACTAGCCCCTAGCATAGATACGCAGTATTTT. Translating it yields CASADGLLAPSIDTQYF.

The rearrangement joins TRBV6-1 to TRBJ2-3, with TRBD2 as a possible D gene (7 bases). This CDR3 has 17 residues. The V end was cut by 0 bases, the J end by 2 bases, with 15 bases between. Looked up from germline, CDR1 is MNHNS and CDR2 is SASEGT. Written as DNA, the CDR3 is TGTGCCAGCAGTGAAGCGGGGCAGGGGAGGGTCACAGATACGCAGTATTTT. This codes for CASSEAGQGRVTDTQYF.